Listed here are 11 T cell receptor beta chains from one sample, sequenced in a study of blood T cell repertoires in COVID-19 (dated by TCRdb to the early 2020s). Library preparation used the immunoSEQ multiplex PCR assay. Imported from immuneACCESS, the table was reduced by TCRdb to in-frame sequences with V and J called. These copies leave out some clones; in studies compared against another copy, an unresolved V gene accounts for under half, and the cause of the remainder is not known. This sample holds around 300,000 clones; over 70% were observed only once. The ten largest clones take up 2.5% to 3% of the sample. Sequencing used peripheral blood. These receptors originate from a man aged 30-40 years with active or convalescent COVID-19.

The V call is TRBV9, the J call TRBJ2-1, with TRBD2 matching over 11 bases. In germline, CDR1 is SGDLS, CDR2 YYNGEE. CDR3 length: 19 residues. V lost 1 base, J lost 6 bases, and 15 bases stayed unmatched. The chain's CDR3 is CASSVSRTLTSGKGNEQFF. In nucleotides, the CDR3 is TGTGCCAGCAGCGTAAGTCGAACCCTGACTAGCGGGAAGGGCAATGAGCAGTTCTTC.

The rearrangement links TRBV5-8 to TRBJ2-7, with no clear D. CDR1 is SGHTS, CDR2 YDEGEE, per germline. CDR3 size: 10 residues. Trimming pared 0 bases from V and 7 bases from J, leaving 2 bases between. The CDR3 loop reads CASSLAEQYF. The CDR3 region has the DNA TGTGCCAGCAGCTTGGCGGAGCAGTACTTC.

The chain links TRBV29-1 to TRBJ2-7, with 10 bases aligning to TRBD2. Germline trimming cut 5 bases from V and 2 bases from J; bases unmatched to any gene: 9. Germline V gene sequence: CDR1 SQVTM, CDR2 ANQGSEA. The CDR3 extends over 15 amino acids. CDR3 region: CSVKSGLAGAYEQYF. CDR3 coding DNA: TGCAGCGTTAAGTCGGGGCTAGCGGGGGCCTACGAGCAGTACTTC.

The chain links TRBV19 to TRBJ2-2; D possibly corresponds to TRBD1 (6 bases). CDR1 LNHDA and CDR2 SQIVND come from the germline V gene (reference sequence). Trimming removed 5 bases at V and 1 base at J, with 11 bases between. The length of the CDR3 is 15 residues. Here the CDR3 reads CASSQGPGNTGELFF. CDR3 coding DNA: TGTGCCAGTAGTCAGGGGCCAGGGAACACCGGGGAGCTGTTTTTT.

This chain joins TRBV15 and TRBJ2-2, with a weak D call TRBD1 (5 bases). The CDR3 extends over 15 amino acids. V dropped 1 base and J dropped 7 bases, with 13 bases sitting between them. Germline V CDR1 and CDR2: LNHNV, YYDKDF (reference sequence). CDR3 protein: CATSRGGAFGGELFF. CDR3 bases: TGTGCCACCAGCAGAGGTGGGGCTTTCGGCGGGGAGCTGTTTTTT.

The chain has TRBV30 and TRBJ2-7; 11 nucleotides align to TRBD1. The CDR3 consists of 14 residues. The ends lost 2 bases at V and 4 bases at J; junction bases unmatched: 4. Germline V gene lookup returns CDR1 GTSNPN and CDR2 SVGIG (reference sequence). The CDR3 DNA reads as TGTGCCTGGAGTTACGGACAGGGGGCATACGAGCAGTACTTC. Translation gives CAWSYGQGAYEQYF.

About this clone: The junction shows a germline mismatch at one end, possibly a read error. The rearrangement uses TRBV5-1 and TRBJ2-7, with D possibly matching TRBD2 (7 bases). The CDR3 contains 16 residues. From germline, CDR1 is SGHRS and CDR2 YFSETQ. CDR3 loop: CARSWGGPASSYEQYF. CDR3 bases: TGCGCCCGCAGCTGGGGGGGGCCTGCCTCCTCCTACGAGCAGTACTTC.

This sequence joins TRBV11-3 and TRBJ1-4, with a possible D match to TRBD1 (5 bases). Germline V gene data show CDR1 as SGHNT and CDR2 as YENEEA. The CDR3 runs 15 residues. The V end lost 5 bases, the J end lost 2 bases, and 12 bases lay between the germline ends. The CDR3 DNA is TGTGCCAGCAGCGGATCAGGGCTGACTAATGAAAAACTGTTTTTT. Encoded protein: CASSGSGLTNEKLFF.

The sample holds a few counts of this clone. CDR3 DNA: TGTGCCTGGAGTAAGCACAGCTCAGACAACTATGGCTACACCTTC. The encoded protein is CAWSKHSSDNYGYTF. The rearrangement joins TRBV30 to TRBJ1-2; D uncertain. Germline-derived CDR1 and CDR2 are GTSNPN and SVGIG (reference sequence). The V gene lost 2 bases and the J gene lost 2 bases, with 15 bases spanning the gap. The CDR3 totals 15 residues.

CDR3 in DNA: TGTGCCAGCAGACTCCGGGACAGGGGTCAGCCCCAGCATTTT. Encoded protein: CASRLRDRGQPQHF. The V call is TRBV27, the J call TRBJ1-5; 10 nucleotides match TRBD1. CDR1 MNHEY and CDR2 SMNVEV come from the germline V gene (reference sequence). V dropped 6 bases and J dropped 6; count of bases not matched to a gene: 5. This CDR3 is built from 14 residues.

The V and J genes are TRBV18 and TRBJ1-2; TRBD1 might be the D (5 bases). CDR1 and CDR2 from the germline V gene are KGHSH and LQKENI. This CDR3 contains 16 residues. Trimming cost V 3 bases and J 3 bases, with 17 bases left between them. The CDR3 protein is CASSPPEGALDYGYTF. The DNA of the CDR3 is TGTGCCAGCTCACCTCCCGAAGGGGCGCTGGACTATGGCTACACCTTC.